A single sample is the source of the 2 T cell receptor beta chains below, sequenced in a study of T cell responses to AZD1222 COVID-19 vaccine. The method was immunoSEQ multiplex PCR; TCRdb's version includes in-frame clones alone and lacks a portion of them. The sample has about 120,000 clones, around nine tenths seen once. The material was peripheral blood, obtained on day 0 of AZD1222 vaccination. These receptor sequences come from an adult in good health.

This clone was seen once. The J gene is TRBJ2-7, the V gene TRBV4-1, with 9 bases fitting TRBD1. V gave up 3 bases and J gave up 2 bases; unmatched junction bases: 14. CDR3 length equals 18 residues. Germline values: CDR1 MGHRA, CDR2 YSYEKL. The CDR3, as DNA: TGCGCCAGCAGCCAGGGTTTGTTGGACAGGGGTAAAGCCTACGAGCAGTACTTC. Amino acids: CASSQGLLDRGKAYEQYF.

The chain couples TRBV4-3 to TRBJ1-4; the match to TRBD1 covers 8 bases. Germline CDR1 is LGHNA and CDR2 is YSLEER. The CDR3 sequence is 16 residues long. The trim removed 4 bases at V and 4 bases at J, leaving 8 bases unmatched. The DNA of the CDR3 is TGCGCCAGCAGCCGTGTCGGGACAGGTGATAATGAAAAACTGTTTTTT. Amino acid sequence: CASSRVGTGDNEKLFF.